This record concerns one T cell receptor (beta chain) sequence. Authors' data handling: Amplifying reference gene primers gave estimates of nucleated cell counts. Some clones are missing from TCRdb's copy, which holds only in-frame ones; the method was immunoSEQ multiplex PCR. V, J and clone size derive from that table, while D and trimming were established from the DNA sequence. Among about 150,000 clones listed, approximately 84% were seen once. This sample stems from a study of blood T cell repertoires in COVID-19. Overall study context: The origin of the acute and convalescent COVID-19 samples was the United States, Italy and Spain. The analysed material was cDNA or gDNA that came from T cells, B-cell-depleted T cells, or PBMCs.

Trimming shortened V by 3 bases and J by 0 bases, and 8 bases separated the two germline ends. The CDR3 covers 15 residues. Germline-derived CDR1 and CDR2 are LNHDA and SQIVND (reference sequence). Seattle enrolled patients during active infection and tracked them longitudinally. Sequenced input: peripheral blood. The sequence came from a woman aged 55-69 years with COVID-19, enrolled during active disease. The gene calls are TRBV19 and TRBJ1-4, with D unclear. DNA of the CDR3: TGTGCCAGTAGTATCCTGACTTCAACTAATGAAAAACTGTTTTTT. It yields the protein CASSILTSTNEKLFF.